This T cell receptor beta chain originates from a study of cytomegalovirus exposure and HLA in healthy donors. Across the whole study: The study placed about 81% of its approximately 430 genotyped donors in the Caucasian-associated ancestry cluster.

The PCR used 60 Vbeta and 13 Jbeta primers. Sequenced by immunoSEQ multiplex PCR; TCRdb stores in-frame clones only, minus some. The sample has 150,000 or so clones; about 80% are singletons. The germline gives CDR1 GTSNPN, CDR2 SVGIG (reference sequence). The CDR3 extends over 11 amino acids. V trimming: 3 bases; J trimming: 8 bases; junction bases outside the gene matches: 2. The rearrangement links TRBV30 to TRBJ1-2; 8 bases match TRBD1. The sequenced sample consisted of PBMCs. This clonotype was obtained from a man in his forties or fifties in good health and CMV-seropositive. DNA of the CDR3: TGTGCCTGGAGCACAGGGGGAGGCTACACCTTC. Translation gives CAWSTGGGYTF.